One and the same sample provided the 18 T cell receptor beta chains below, sequenced in a study of read filtering for tumor transcriptome and immune sequencing. From around 440 ng of RNA, a library with molecular barcoded alpha/delta and beta/gamma adaptors was made. TCRdb re-called the reads with MiXCR, one entry per CDR3 protein. This table has tens of thousands of distinct CDR3 sequences, about a fifth appearing once. The sequencing input was a population of CD138-negative cells sorted from bone marrow. These receptors originate from a donor aged 40 or over with multiple myeloma.

The chain couples TRBV28 to TRBJ2-7, with D unclear. The ends were cut back, 5 bases at V and 4 bases at J, with 15 bases in the middle. CDR3 length: 14 amino acids. Germline CDR1 MDHEN, CDR2 SYDVKM. The CDR3 coding sequence is TGTGCCAGCAGTCTTCTATGGCCCTCATACGAGCAGTACTTC. It specifies CASSLLWPSYEQYF.

About this clonotype itself: One junction end does not reproduce the germline sequence, and a read error may be involved. This chain links TRBV5-5 with TRBJ2-1, with 12 bases matching TRBD2. Looked up from germline, CDR1 is SGHKS and CDR2 is YYEKEE (reference sequence). This CDR3 contains 15 residues. As DNA, the CDR3 is TGTGCCAGTACACATCTAGCGGGGGGGTACAATCAGCAGTTCTTC. This encodes CASTHLAGGYNQQFF.

On this clonotype: This may arise from a read error, as a much more abundant clone is one base away. The rearrangement uses TRBV4-1 and TRBJ2-7, with D possibly being TRBD1 (6 bases). Trimming cost V 1 base and J 4 bases, with 14 bases left between them. CDR1 MGHRA and CDR2 YSYEKL come from the germline V gene. This CDR3 has 15 residues. The CDR3 loop reads CASSQGSGEGYEQYF. In nucleotides, the CDR3 is TGCGCCAGCAGCCAAGGGTCAGGGGAAGGATACGAGCAGTACTTC.

The sample holds one count of this clonotype. With a much larger clone just one base away, this may be a read error. J is TRBJ2-2 and V is TRBV24-1; D gene uncertain. V dropped 3 bases and J dropped 7 bases, with 11 bases sitting between them. The CDR3 sequence is 14 residues long. Per the germline V gene, CDR1 is KGHDR and CDR2 is SFDVKD. The CDR3 reads CATSDQAQSGELFF. The CDR3 DNA follows: TGTGCCACCAGTGATCAGGCACAGAGCGGGGAGCTGTTTTTT.

Regarding this clonotype: Since a much larger clone is just one base distant, this may be a read error. The CDR3 here is CASSPGTTTHEQHF. The CDR3, as DNA: TGTGCCAGCTCACCGGGGACTACCACCCACGAGCAGCACTTC. The chain combines TRBV18 with TRBJ2-7; 7 bases match TRBD2. Germline V gene lookup returns CDR1 KGHSH and CDR2 LQKENI. CDR3 size: 14 residues.

This clonotype has a count of ten or more. The V and J genes are TRBV6-2 or TRBV6-3 and TRBJ2-2; tentatively, D is TRBD2 (5 bases). V lost 2 bases, J lost 3 bases, and 10 bases lay in between. Germline V lookup: CDR1 MNHEY, CDR2 SVGEGT. CDR3 size: 15 residues. CDR3 loop: CASSYRGGHTGELFF. In nucleotides, the CDR3 is TGTGCCAGCAGTTACAGAGGCGGGCACACCGGGGAGCTGTTTTTT.

The rearrangement joins TRBV28 to TRBJ2-3; 14 bases are a match to TRBD2. The CDR3 spans 16 residues. CDR1 MDHEN and CDR2 SYDVKM come from the germline V gene. With V trimmed by 10 bases and J by 2 bases, 8 bases remained unmatched. For the CDR3, the DNA is TGTGCCATCGGGACTAGCGGGGGTTGGGCCACAGATACGCAGTATTTT. Its translation: CAIGTSGGWATDTQYF. The complete variable domain, with remaining parts taken from reference TRBV28 and TRBJ2-3, reads DVKVTQSSRYLVKRTGEKVFLECVQDMDHENMFWYRQDPGLGLRLIYFSYDVKMKEKGDIPEGYSVSREKKERFSLILESASTNQTSMYLCAIGTSGGWATDTQYFGPGTRLTVL.

This clonotype showed up many times. The chain has TRBV4-2 and TRBJ2-3, with 11 bases aligning to TRBD2. The CDR3 has 15 residues. Germline V gene data show CDR1 as LGHNA and CDR2 as YNFKEQ. V lost 4 bases, J lost 7 bases, and 7 bases stayed unmatched. The CDR3 protein is CASSPGLAGANTQYF. The CDR3 DNA sequence: TGTGCCAGCAGCCCTGGACTAGCGGGTGCTAATACGCAGTATTTT.

Remarks on this clonotype: A much larger clonotype is one base distant, so this may be a read error. V and J are TRBV20-1 and TRBJ2-7; TRBD1 aligns across 9 bases. This CDR3 region has 15 residues. CDR1 and CDR2 (germline): DFQATT, SNEGSKA (reference sequence). CDR3 DNA: TGCAGTGCTACCGGGACAGGGTCTTTATACTACAAGCAGTACTTC. Translating it yields CSATGTGSLYYKQYF.

This clonotype was counted at least ten times. This chain links TRBV5-1 with TRBJ2-5; D may be TRBD1 (6 bases). The CDR3 has 13 residues. The ends were cut back, 4 bases at V and 5 bases at J, with 12 bases in the middle. CDR1 and CDR2 from the germline V gene are SGHRS and YFSETQ. The DNA for the CDR3 is TGCGCCAGCAGCATACAGGGAACTGAGACCCAGTACTTC. This codes for CASSIQGTETQYF.

As concerns this clonotype: Just one base apart from a much larger clone, this may be a read error. The gene calls are TRBV24-1 and TRBJ2-2; D unresolved. This CDR3 comprises 17 residues. CDR1 and CDR2 (germline): KGHDR, SFDVKD. V was pared by 0 bases and J by 3 bases, with 13 bases between. The CDR3 spells CATSDLVNSLDTGELFF. The CDR3 nucleotides read TGTGCCACCAGTGATTTGGTCAACAGCCTGGACACCGGGGAGCTGTTTTTT.

The rearrangement links TRBV7-9 to TRBJ2-3, with 10 positions matching TRBD2. Trimming took 0 bases from V and 6 from J; bases not matched to a gene: 6. There are 16 residues in the CDR3. In germline, CDR1 is SEHNR, CDR2 FQNEAQ (reference sequence). DNA of the CDR3: TGTGCCAGCAGCTTAGCTAGCGGGGGGCCACGGGATACGCAGTATTTT. This gives the protein CASSLASGGPRDTQYF.

This clonotype was counted ten times or more. V and J are TRBV28 and TRBJ1-5; unclear D gene. Germline lookup yields CDR1 MDHEN and CDR2 SYDVKM. The CDR3 is 14 residues long. V shed 5 bases and J shed 0 bases, with 8 bases lying between them. The CDR3 reads CASSQGPSNQPQHF. CDR3 nucleotides: TGTGCCAGCAGTCAAGGACCTAGCAATCAGCCCCAGCATTTT. Full variable domain (remainder filled in from reference TRBV28 and TRBJ1-5): DVKVTQSSRYLVKRTGEKVFLECVQDMDHENMFWYRQDPGLGLRLIYFSYDVKMKEKGDIPEGYSVSREKKERFSLILESASTNQTSMYLCASSQGPSNQPQHFGDGTRLSIL.

The sample holds many counts of this clonotype. V and J are TRBV7-2 and TRBJ2-3, with D unclear. Looked up from germline, CDR1 is SGHTA and CDR2 is FQGNSA. Trimming shortened V by 3 bases and J by 0 bases, and 10 bases separated the two germline ends. This CDR3 is 15 amino acids long. This CDR3 reads CASSFMGSSTDTQYF. CDR3 in DNA: TGTGCCAGCAGCTTCATGGGGTCTAGCACAGATACGCAGTATTTT.

This clonotype was seen many times. The V call is TRBV12-3 or TRBV12-4, the J call TRBJ1-1; weak D call: TRBD1 (6 bases). CDR3 length equals 12 residues. Trimming took off 2 bases at V and 8 bases at J, with 9 bases between the two ends. CDR3 nucleotides: TGTGCCAGCAGTTTACCAGACAGGGAAGCTTTCTTT. Protein: CASSLPDREAFF.

Ten or more counts support this clonotype. The CDR3 region has the DNA TGCAGCGTTGAAGACCCGCCCTACGAGCAGTACTTC. This sequence encodes CSVEDPPYEQYF. J is TRBJ2-7 and V is TRBV29-1; no clear D. There are 12 residues in the CDR3. V was trimmed by 0 bases and J by 2 bases, leaving 5 bases between them. In germline, CDR1 is SQVTM, CDR2 ANQGSEA.

In its sample, this clonotype was seen a few times. The chain has TRBV5-6 and TRBJ1-2; possibly TRBD1 for D (5 bases). Trimming left V 9 bases short and J 8 bases short, with 20 bases between. Per the germline V gene, CDR1 is SGHDT and CDR2 is YYEEEE. The CDR3 runs 13 residues. DNA for the CDR3: TGTGCCACCACCGGTGGAGGGACGGTCGGCTACACCTTC. Protein product: CATTGGGTVGYTF.

This clonotype was observed at least ten times. The chain joins TRBV5-1 to TRBJ2-3; D remains ambiguous. CDR1 is SGHRS and CDR2 is YFSETQ in the germline V gene. V was clipped by 0 bases and J by 2 bases, with 7 bases between them. The CDR3 loop spans 14 amino acids. In DNA form, the CDR3 reads TGCGCCAGCAGCTTGGCCGCCACCACAGATACGCAGTATTTT. Translated: CASSLAATTDTQYF.